The 21 T cell receptor beta chains below were found in one sample sequenced in a study of blood T cells in healthy people across ages. Using a J-beta primer mix together with a sample-barcoded 5' primer, a second PCR was run for roughly 7 to 11 cycles. TCRdb recomputed calls from the 5' RACE reads with MiXCR, one row per CDR3 protein. This sample has approximately 2,000,000 distinct CDR3 sequences, with about two fifths found just once. Sequencing input: blood. The source of these receptors is a human donor in good health.

This clonotype was observed a few times. J is TRBJ2-6 and V is TRBV12-3 or TRBV12-4; perhaps D is TRBD1 or TRBD2 (5 bases each). This CDR3 is 21 amino acids long. V lost 1 base and J lost 0, with 22 bases in between. The DNA of the CDR3 is TGTGCCAGCAGTTTAGTGACGAGGGGCGGCCGTTCTGTCTCTGGGGCCAACGTCCTGACTTTC. Translating gives CASSLVTRGGRSVSGANVLTF.

The chain links TRBV7-9 to TRBJ2-3; TRBD2 matches 13 bases. With 4 bases clipped from V and 5 bases from J, the junction kept 9 bases outside the gene matches. Germline lookup yields CDR1 SEHNR and CDR2 FQNEAQ (reference sequence). The CDR3 sequence is 17 residues long. CDR3 sequence reads: CASSSRTSGGLVDTQYF. Written as DNA, the CDR3 is TGTGCCAGCAGCTCGCGGACTAGCGGGGGTTTAGTAGATACGCAGTATTTT.

The V gene is TRBV10-2, the J gene TRBJ2-3, with unresolved D. The CDR3 is 14 residues long. The V gene lost 3 bases and the J gene lost 6 bases, with 13 bases spanning the gap. Germline assignment: CDR1 WSHSY and CDR2 SAAADI. CDR3 sequence: CASSEQISSDTQYF. The CDR3 nucleotides are TGCGCCAGCAGTGAACAAATCTCCTCCGATACGCAGTATTTT.

This chain links TRBV12-3 or TRBV12-4 with TRBJ2-2, with TRBD1 identical over 7 bases. The CDR3 totals 15 residues. V was pared by 6 bases and J by 4 bases, with 8 bases of the junction left unmatched. CDR3 sequence: CASSLRQGATGELFF. The CDR3 DNA sequence: TGTGCCAGCAGCTTAAGACAGGGAGCCACCGGGGAGCTGTTTTTT.

Comments on this clonotype: As the CDR3 is not closed by the conserved phenylalanine or tryptophan, this likely results from a read error. The chain joins TRBV29-1 to TRBJ2-7; D not resolved. The length of the CDR3 is 12 residues. Trimming stripped 4 bases from V and 0 bases from J, with 7 bases between. Germline CDR1 and CDR2: SQVTM and ANQGSEA. CDR3 protein: CSVAENSYEQYL. The CDR3 DNA follows: TGCAGCGTTGCCGAGAACTCCTACGAGCAGTACTTG.

This clonotype showed up just a few times. The chain uses TRBV29-1 and TRBJ1-2; 10 nucleotides align to TRBD1. Looked up from germline, CDR1 is SQVTM and CDR2 is ANQGSEA. This CDR3 contains 17 residues. V trimming: 0 bases; J trimming: 0 bases; junction bases outside the gene matches: 7. CDR3 nucleotides: TGCAGCGTTGAAGATCGGGACAGGGGATTTCCTAACTATGGCTACACCTTC. Residues: CSVEDRDRGFPNYGYTF.

This clonotype was observed a handful of times. The V gene is TRBV29-1, the J gene TRBJ1-1; D is unclear. Germline CDR1 reads SQVTM; CDR2 reads ANQGSEA. This CDR3 comprises 11 residues. Trimming stripped 5 bases from V and 6 bases from J, with 10 bases between. This chain's CDR3 is CSVRYNSEAFF. CDR3 bases: TGCAGCGTTAGGTACAACTCTGAAGCTTTCTTT.

This clonotype has a handful of counts. The J gene is TRBJ2-7, the V gene TRBV5-1; no definite D call. Between the trimmed V and J ends, which lost 0 bases and 4 bases, there was a span of 11 bases. CDR3 length equals 14 residues. In germline, CDR1 is SGHRS, CDR2 YFSETQ. The DNA for the CDR3 is TGCGCCAGCAGCTTGGAGCCGGGCAGGTACGAGCAGTACTTC. Amino acids: CASSLEPGRYEQYF.

A word on this clonotype: Here the CDR3 omits its conserved ending phenylalanine or tryptophan, so a read error is the likely source. This chain joins TRBV7-4 and TRBJ2-5, with 8 bases matching TRBD2. After removal of 7 bases from V and 11 bases from J, the junction contained 18 bases not matched to a gene. The CDR3 totals 15 residues. CDR1 is SGHVT, CDR2 SQSDAQ, per germline. CDR3 sequence: CASTKRASGSYEQYC. The CDR3, as DNA: TGTGCCAGCACCAAAAGGGCTAGCGGGTCTTATGAGCAGTACTGC.

CDR3 sequence: CSTYRPSSSYNEQFF. For the CDR3, the DNA is TGCAGTACCTATCGACCGTCGAGCTCCTACAATGAGCAGTTCTTC. This chain links TRBV20-1 with TRBJ2-1; D is undetermined. CDR1 is DFQATT, CDR2 SNEGSKA, per germline (reference sequence). This CDR3 region has 15 residues. Trimming removed 8 bases at V and 0 bases at J, with 17 bases between.

The CDR3 loop is CASRTQQFISGANVLTF. CDR3 DNA sequence: TGTGCCAGCAGAACCCAACAGTTCATCTCTGGGGCCAACGTCCTGACTTTC. V and J are TRBV6-1 and TRBJ2-6, with unresolved D. CDR1 is MNHNS, CDR2 SASEGT, per germline. Deletions cut 6 bases from V and 0 bases from J, with 15 bases between. This CDR3 spans 17 amino acids.

This chain links TRBV3-1 with TRBJ1-2; a weak D match, TRBD1 (6 bases). Trimming shortened V by 3 bases and J by 6 bases, and 14 bases separated the two germline ends. CDR1 and CDR2 from the germline V gene are LGHDT and YNNKEL (reference sequence). CDR3 length: 14 residues. CDR3 residues: CASSHTRGGDGYTF. DNA for the CDR3: TGTGCCAGCAGCCATACCAGGGGTGGGGATGGCTACACCTTC.

This clonotype was detected a few times. The chain uses TRBV29-1 and TRBJ1-4; 7 bases are shared with TRBD1. This CDR3 has 13 residues. The trim removed 7 bases at V and 7 bases at J, leaving 9 bases unmatched. CDR1 and CDR2 from the germline V gene are SQVTM and ANQGSEA. The CDR3: CSARTGVGEKLFF. The DNA of the CDR3 is TGCAGCGCCAGGACAGGAGTAGGTGAAAAACTGTTTTTT.

V gene TRBV12-3 or TRBV12-4 combines with J gene TRBJ2-1; a possible D gene is TRBD1 (6 bases). The CDR3 spans 16 residues. Trimming stripped 7 bases from V and 8 bases from J, with 24 bases between. CDR3 bases: TGTGCCAGCATCCTTCAGTCCAGGGACATCGCGGATGAGCAGTTCTTC. Amino acid sequence: CASILQSRDIADEQFF.

The rearrangement links TRBV28 to TRBJ2-5; a possible D gene is TRBD1 (5 bases). Looked up from germline, CDR1 is MDHEN and CDR2 is SYDVKM. CDR3 length equals 15 residues. The germline V and J ends were trimmed by 2 bases and 0 bases, with 10 bases remaining between them. DNA for the CDR3: TGTGCCAGCAGTTTACCAGGGTCCCACCAAGAGACCCAGTACTTC. It encodes CASSLPGSHQETQYF.

Comment on this clonotype: Sequence at one end of the junction differs from germline and may be a read error. J is TRBJ2-1 and V is TRBV28, with no clear D. This CDR3 comprises 12 residues. Looked up from germline, CDR1 is MDHEN and CDR2 is SYDVKM. The CDR3 DNA sequence: TGTGCCGGCAGTTTTTGGGGTAATGAGCAGTTCTTC. This codes for CAGSFWGNEQFF.

V and J are TRBV28 and TRBJ2-5; D is unresolved. The CDR3 extends over 14 amino acids. Germline V CDR1 and CDR2: MDHEN, SYDVKM. The V end was cut by 6 bases, the J end by 6 bases, with 17 bases between. The CDR3 reads CASSRRGGRQTQYF. The CDR3 DNA reads as TGTGCCAGCAGCCGCCGCGGTGGGCGGCAGACCCAGTACTTC.

The gene calls are TRBV27 and TRBJ2-1, with D unresolved. This CDR3 is 14 amino acids long. Germline V gene data show CDR1 as MNHEY and CDR2 as SMNVEV (reference sequence). Trimming removed 2 bases at V and 10 bases at J, with 15 bases between. CDR3 in DNA: TGTGCCAGCAGTTTAGTCCGAGGCTCCTACGAGCAGTTCTTC. Translation gives CASSLVRGSYEQFF.

This chain connects TRBV5-1 to TRBJ1-2; D possibly corresponds to TRBD1 (5 bases). Trimming left V 2 bases short and J 2 bases short, with 13 bases between. The germline gives CDR1 SGHRS, CDR2 YFSETQ. The CDR3 totals 15 residues. The CDR3 reads CASSFTSGANYGYTF. CDR3 bases: TGCGCCAGCAGCTTTACGTCCGGGGCCAACTATGGCTACACCTTC.

This chain connects TRBV7-2 to TRBJ2-7; no clear D. Trimming shortened V by 0 bases and J by 6 bases, and 12 bases separated the two germline ends. The germline V gene encodes CDR1 SGHTA and CDR2 FQGNSA. This CDR3 is 14 amino acids long. CDR3 protein: CASSLATASPEQYF. In nucleotides, the CDR3 is TGTGCCAGCAGCTTAGCCACAGCATCCCCCGAGCAGTACTTC.

The chain is built from TRBV6-2 or TRBV6-3 and TRBJ2-7; TRBD2 agrees at 11 bases. With 6 bases clipped from V and 2 bases from J, the junction kept 15 bases outside the gene matches. From germline, CDR1 is MNHEY and CDR2 SVGEGT. This CDR3 has 18 residues. CDR3 nucleotide sequence: TGTGCCAGCAGCTCCCCTCAGCCGGGACTAGCGGTAACCTACGAGCAGTACTTC. Translated, it gives CASSSPQPGLAVTYEQYF.